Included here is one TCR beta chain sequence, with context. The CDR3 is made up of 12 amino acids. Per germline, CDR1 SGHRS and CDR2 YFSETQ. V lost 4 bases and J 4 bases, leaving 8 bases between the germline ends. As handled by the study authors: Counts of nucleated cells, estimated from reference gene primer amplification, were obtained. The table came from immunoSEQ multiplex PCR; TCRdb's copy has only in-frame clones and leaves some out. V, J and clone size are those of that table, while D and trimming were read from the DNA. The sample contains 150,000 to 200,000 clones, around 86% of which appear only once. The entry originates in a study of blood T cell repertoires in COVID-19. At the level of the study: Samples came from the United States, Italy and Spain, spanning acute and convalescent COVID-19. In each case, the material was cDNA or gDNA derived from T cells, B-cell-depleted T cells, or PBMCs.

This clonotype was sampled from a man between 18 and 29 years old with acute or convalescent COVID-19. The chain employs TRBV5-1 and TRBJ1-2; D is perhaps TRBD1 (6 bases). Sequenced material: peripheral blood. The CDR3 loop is CASSRDTYGYTF. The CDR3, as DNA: TGCGCCAGCAGCAGGGACACCTATGGCTACACCTTC.